A single sample is the source of the 26 T cell receptor beta chains below, sequenced in a study of T cell repertoires in cytomegalovirus infection. TCRdb redid the calling of the reads with MiXCR, one entry per CDR3 protein. The data show around 630,000 distinct CDR3 sequences, 20% to 25% seen once. Specimen: CD8+ T cells from PBMCs. The receptors derive from a human donor in good health (CMV status not recorded). Some clones in this sample may be carry-over from other donors' samples.

This clonotype came up many times. This chain links TRBV29-1 with TRBJ1-1, with D perhaps TRBD1 (5 bases). The CDR3 length is 16 residues. Trimming pared 1 base from V and 0 bases from J, leaving 15 bases between. Germline assignment: CDR1 SQVTM and CDR2 ANQGSEA. CDR3 loop: CSVEGFSGGVNTEAFF. For the CDR3, the DNA is TGCAGCGTTGAAGGCTTCAGTGGGGGGGTGAACACTGAAGCTTTCTTT.

On this clonotype itself: A much larger clone differs from this one at a single base, so this may be a read error. The J gene is TRBJ1-1, the V gene TRBV6-5; no clear D. CDR3 length: 14 residues. Germline V gene data show CDR1 as MNHEY and CDR2 as SVGAGI. CDR3 amino acids: CVSKKGLLNTEAFF. CDR3 nucleotide sequence: TGTGTCAGCAAAAAGGGTCTATTGAACACTGAAGCTTTCTTT.

The J gene is TRBJ2-1, the V gene TRBV6-1; D uncertain. The CDR3 contains 13 residues. Germline CDR1 and CDR2: MNHNS and SASEGT. The CDR3 reads CASGPTSYNEQFF. The DNA of the CDR3 is TGTGCTTCGGGCCCGACATCCTACAATGAGCAGTTCTTC.

The gene calls are TRBV7-3 and TRBJ2-2, with D maybe TRBD1 (7 bases). The germline V gene has CDR1 SGHTA and CDR2 FQGTGA. The CDR3 runs 16 residues. The ends were cut back, 7 bases at V and 4 bases at J, with 19 bases in the middle. CDR3 sequence: CASTFAEGAGTGELFF. The CDR3 DNA reads TGTGCCAGCACCTTCGCGGAGGGGGCCGGCACCGGGGAGCTGTTTTTT. Full variable domain (outside the CDR3, taken from reference TRBV7-3 and TRBJ2-2): GAGVSQTPSNKVTEKGKYVELRCDPISGHTALYWYRQSLGQGPEFLIYFQGTGAADDSGLPNDRFFAVRPEGSVSTLKIQRTERGDSAVYLCASTFAEGAGTGELFFGEGSRLTVL.

Points on this clonotype: A junction end diverges from the germline sequence, so it may reflect a read error. The chain has TRBV28 and TRBJ2-7, with 8 positions matching TRBD2. The CDR3 extends over 14 amino acids. Germline V gene lookup returns CDR1 MDHEN and CDR2 SYDVKM. CDR3 bases: TGTGCCAACAGTTTTATCGGGGGGGAATACGAGCAGTACTTC. Translated, it gives CANSFIGGEYEQYF.

This chain uses TRBV7-9 with TRBJ1-1; D unresolved. V was cut by 6 bases and J by 4 bases, with 9 bases left in between. CDR1 and CDR2 (germline): SEHNR, FQNEAQ (reference sequence). This CDR3 contains 12 residues. CDR3 protein: CASRSDGTEAFF. CDR3 DNA: TGTGCCAGCAGGTCGGACGGCACTGAAGCTTTCTTT.

This clonotype was picked up many times. The chain has TRBV7-2 and TRBJ1-1; D is undetermined. The V end lost 0 bases, the J end lost 7 bases, and 9 bases lay between the germline ends. Germline CDR1 is SGHTA and CDR2 is FQGNSA. The CDR3 runs 13 residues. The CDR3 coding sequence is TGTGCCAGCAGCTTAGCGACCTCGCTTGAAGCTTTCTTT. As protein: CASSLATSLEAFF. Complete variable domain (other parts from reference TRBV7-2 and TRBJ1-1): GAGVSQSPSNKVTEKGKDVELRCDPISGHTALYWYRQSLGQGLEFLIYFQGNSAPDKSGLPSDRFSAERTGGSVSTLTIQRTQQEDSAVYLCASSLATSLEAFFGQGTRLTVV.

This clonotype has a handful of counts. This rearrangement joins TRBV5-5 to TRBJ1-2, with 7 bases identical to TRBD1. The CDR3 consists of 13 residues. Germline V gene lookup returns CDR1 SGHKS and CDR2 YYEKEE (reference sequence). Germline trimming cut 0 bases from V and 5 bases from J; bases unmatched to any gene: 1. The CDR3 region is CASSLEGAYGYTF. CDR3 coding DNA: TGTGCCAGCAGCTTGGAGGGGGCATATGGCTACACCTTC.

This clonotype showed up many times. The V call is TRBV12-3 or TRBV12-4, the J call TRBJ1-2; D might be TRBD1 (6 bases). The V end lost 7 bases, the J end lost 8 bases, and 17 bases lay between the germline ends. The CDR3 loop spans 13 amino acids. In DNA, the CDR3 is TGTGCCAGCACCGATACAGGGTTGAAAGGCTACACCTTC. Amino acid sequence: CASTDTGLKGYTF.

The chain employs TRBV6-5 and TRBJ1-1; D remains unclear. V lost 0 bases and J lost 2, with 7 bases in between. The CDR3 runs to 14 residues. The V gene's germline CDR1 is MNHEY and CDR2 SVGAGI. The DNA of the CDR3 is TGTGCCAGCAGTTACTCGACGTCCAACACTGAAGCTTTCTTT. Translated, it gives CASSYSTSNTEAFF.

This chain joins TRBV2 and TRBJ2-1; tentative D call: TRBD1 (6 bases). The germline CDR1 and CDR2 sequences are SNHLY and FYNNEI. The germline V and J ends were trimmed by 1 base and 4 bases, with 8 bases remaining between them. The CDR3 runs 14 residues. The CDR3 nucleotides read TGTGCCAGCAGTGAAGGACAGGTATACAATGAGCAGTTCTTC. It specifies CASSEGQVYNEQFF.

This clonotype has just a few counts. The chain is built from TRBV2 and TRBJ2-1, with no clear D. CDR3 size: 13 residues. From germline, CDR1 is SNHLY and CDR2 FYNNEI. The V gene lost 6 bases and the J gene lost 6 bases, with 12 bases spanning the gap. In DNA, the CDR3 is TGTGCCAGCAGAGTCCCCTACCTCAATGAGCAGTTCTTC. This translates into CASRVPYLNEQFF.

This clonotype was detected ten times or more. CDR3 sequence: CASSLVGEATEQFF. CDR3 coding DNA: TGTGCCAGCAGTTTAGTTGGAGAAGCCACTGAGCAGTTCTTC. V and J are TRBV28 and TRBJ2-1, with D hard to call. This CDR3 contains 14 residues. Germline V gives CDR1 MDHEN, CDR2 SYDVKM. The V end lost 2 bases, the J end lost 9 bases, and 14 bases lay between the germline ends.

Points on this clonotype: A much more abundant neighbour one base away suggests this may be a read error. The rearrangement uses TRBV6-8 and TRBJ2-1; 7 bases fit TRBD1. The CDR3 runs 13 residues. Germline loops: CDR1 MNHGY, CDR2 SAAAGT. CDR3 DNA: TGTGCCAACAGTAGGGACAGCGGCCATGAGCAGTTCTTC. Translation gives CANSRDSGHEQFF.

This clonotype was observed many times. The chain is built from TRBV7-9 and TRBJ1-5, with no clear D. Germline CDR1 is SEHNR and CDR2 is FQNEAQ (reference sequence). The CDR3 runs to 17 residues. With 4 bases removed from V and 0 bases from J, the gap between germline ends came to 16 bases. CDR3 in amino acids: CASSSLAGSDSNQPQHF. The CDR3 DNA reads as TGTGCCAGCAGCTCCCTCGCCGGCTCGGATAGCAATCAGCCCCAGCATTTT.

This clonotype was observed at least ten times. The chain combines TRBV7-2 with TRBJ1-2; D uncertain. V was pared by 1 base and J by 1 base, with 13 bases between. CDR1 is SGHTA and CDR2 is FQGNSA in the germline V gene. The CDR3 is 16 residues long. CDR3: CASSLDWSMVNYGYTF. Here the CDR3 DNA reads TGTGCCAGCAGCTTAGATTGGTCTATGGTTAACTATGGCTACACCTTC.

V usage is TRBV2 and J usage is TRBJ2-2; D unresolved. CDR3 size: 13 residues. CDR1 is SNHLY, CDR2 FYNNEI, per germline. The V and J ends lost 4 bases and 0 bases respectively, with 3 bases between them. CDR3 DNA: TGTGCCAGCAGTGGCGCGAACACCGGGGAGCTGTTTTTT. This codes for CASSGANTGELFF.

The V and J genes are TRBV6-6 and TRBJ1-5; TRBD1 is a possible D gene (6 bases). Germline-derived CDR1 and CDR2 are MNHNY and SVGAGI (reference sequence). The CDR3 is 15 residues long. Trimming removed 2 bases at V and 7 bases at J, with 15 bases between. The CDR3: CASSYRADRNQPQHF. DNA of the CDR3: TGTGCCAGCAGTTACCGGGCGGACAGAAACCAGCCCCAGCATTTT.

This chain connects TRBV29-1 to TRBJ2-1; D is possibly TRBD1 or TRBD2 (5 bases each). The germline CDR1 and CDR2 sequences are SQVTM and ANQGSEA. V lost 6 bases to trimming and J lost 9 bases, with 21 bases between them. This CDR3 is built from 14 residues. CDR3 DNA sequence: TGCAGCGTCGGGGACCGGAGGAGATCGGTTGAGCAGTTCTTC. Residues: CSVGDRRRSVEQFF.

This sequence joins TRBV2 and TRBJ2-7; D gene uncertain. Trimming cost V 1 base and J 3 bases, with 13 bases left between them. Germline CDR1 SNHLY, CDR2 FYNNEI. The CDR3 is 15 amino acids. In nucleotides, the CDR3 is TGTGCCAGCAGTGAAGGGGCAGAAACCTACTACGAGCAGTACGTC. Its protein product is CASSEGAETYYEQYV.

This clonotype was found many times. The chain has TRBV6-1 and TRBJ2-5; 9 bases agree with TRBD2. The CDR3 runs to 15 residues. CDR1 is MNHNS and CDR2 is SASEGT in the germline V gene. V gave up 5 bases and J gave up 5 bases; unmatched junction bases: 9. The CDR3 here is CASSPDSSGMETQYF. The CDR3 region has the DNA TGTGCCAGCAGTCCGGACTCTAGCGGGATGGAGACCCAGTACTTC.

This clonotype was seen just once. Just one base apart from a much larger clone, this may be a read error. The V call is TRBV2, the J call TRBJ2-5; 7 bases are shared with TRBD2. Germline V gene data show CDR1 as SNHLY and CDR2 as FYNNEI. The CDR3 runs 14 residues. For the CDR3, the DNA is TGTGGCTCAGCTCCCTCCCCGGGGGGAGAGACCCAGTACTTC. Translating gives CGSAPSPGGETQYF.

This clonotype was seen ten or more times. The gene calls are TRBV12-3 or TRBV12-4 and TRBJ2-7; 8 nucleotides match TRBD2. This CDR3 region has 12 residues. Trimming took 6 bases from V and 4 from J; bases not matched to a gene: 2. The CDR3 loop is CASSRGRYEQYV. The CDR3 DNA follows: TGTGCCAGCAGCCGCGGGAGGTACGAGCAGTACGTC.

This clonotype has at least ten counts. The CDR3 here is CASSPLTGELFF. In DNA form, the CDR3 reads TGTGCCAGCAGCCCCCTGACCGGGGAGCTGTTTTTT. This chain links TRBV27 with TRBJ2-2; the D is unclear. Germline CDR1 is MNHEY and CDR2 is SMNVEV (reference sequence). The CDR3 covers 12 residues. V was cut by 6 bases and J by 5 bases, with 7 bases left in between.

This clonotype was seen a handful of times. The chain is built from TRBV7-8 and TRBJ2-7, with 9 bases lining up with TRBD1. The CDR3 has 15 amino acids. Trimming took 5 bases from V and 4 from J; bases not matched to a gene: 9. The germline gives CDR1 SGHVS, CDR2 FQNEAQ. The CDR3 loop is CASSVGQGPFYEQYF. In nucleotides, the CDR3 is TGTGCCAGCAGCGTCGGACAGGGGCCTTTTTACGAGCAGTACTTC.

This clonotype has at least ten counts. The chain employs TRBV27 and TRBJ1-2; D ambiguous. Trimming pared 5 bases from V and 8 bases from J, leaving 21 bases between. The CDR3 has 15 residues. Germline CDR1 and CDR2: MNHEY and SMNVEV (reference sequence). For the CDR3, the DNA is TGTGCCAGCAGTCCCCTAATTACAAGAGTGAGGGGCTACACCTTC. Its protein is CASSPLITRVRGYTF.